The subject of this entry is one TCR beta chain. These data originate in a study of Tregs in tolerant kidney transplant recipients. Libraries were prepared by immunoSEQ multiplex PCR; TCRdb keeps only in-frame clonotypes and omits some of them. Among roughly 45,000 clones listed, about 90% were seen once. CD4+CD25+CD127- Tregs, CD4+CD25- non-Tregs, CD4 and CD8 cells were sorted. The CDR3 totals 16 residues. Deletions cut 2 bases from V and 2 bases from J, with 16 bases between. Germline V gene sequence: CDR1 KGHSH, CDR2 LQKENI. This chain joins TRBV18 and TRBJ2-7, with D maybe TRBD1 (6 bases). The material sequenced was Tregs from blood. This clonotype was sampled from a human donor in good health. The CDR3 sequence: CASSPGIGQGPYEQYF. For the CDR3, the DNA is TGTGCCAGCTCACCAGGGATAGGGCAGGGGCCCTACGAGCAGTACTTC.